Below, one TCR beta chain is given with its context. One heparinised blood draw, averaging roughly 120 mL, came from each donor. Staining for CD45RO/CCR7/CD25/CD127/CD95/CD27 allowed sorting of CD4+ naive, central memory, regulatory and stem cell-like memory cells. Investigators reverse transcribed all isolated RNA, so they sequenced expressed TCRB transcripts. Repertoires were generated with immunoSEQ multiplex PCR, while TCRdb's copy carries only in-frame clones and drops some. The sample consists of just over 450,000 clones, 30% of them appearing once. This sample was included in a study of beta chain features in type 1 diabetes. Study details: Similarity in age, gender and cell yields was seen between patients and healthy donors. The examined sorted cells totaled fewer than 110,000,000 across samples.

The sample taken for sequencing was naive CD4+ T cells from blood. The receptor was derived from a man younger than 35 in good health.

CDR3 amino acids: CASSLGTSGRARYEQYF. In DNA, the CDR3 is TGCGCCAGCAGCTTGGGGACTAGCGGGAGAGCGAGGTACGAGCAGTACTTC. This sequence joins TRBV5-1 and TRBJ2-7, with TRBD2 matching 13 bases. This CDR3 region has 17 residues. In germline, CDR1 is SGHRS, CDR2 YFSETQ. J gave up 4 bases and V 0 bases, and 7 bases lay outside the gene matches.